This T cell receptor (beta chain) was recovered during a study of blood T cells in healthy people across ages. Turning to the study itself: Using template switching, researchers captured about one barcoded beta molecule for each two T cells.

Germline assignment: CDR1 SNHLY and CDR2 FYNNEI. The V segment lost 6 bases and the J segment 10 bases; nucleotides outside the gene matches: 7. This CDR3 spans 14 amino acids. Total RNA, at least 5 micrograms per sample, came from PBMCs. Study-level points and caveats: Considered underestimates were the diversity estimates obtained from one million T cells.

Primers used in a second PCR of about 7 to 11 cycles were a sample-barcoded 5' primer and a J-beta primer mix. Every cDNA molecule bore a tag from a template-switch adaptor containing 12 random nucleotides. TCRdb called the 5' RACE reads again in MiXCR, with one record for every CDR3 protein. The data show approximately 790,000 distinct CDR3 sequences, approximately 65% seen once. About this clonotype: Its antigen remains unidentified.

The V and J genes are TRBV2 and TRBJ2-1; the match to TRBD2 covers 12 bases. The receptor's source is a man aged 25-45 years in good health. What was sequenced was blood. In DNA form, the CDR3 reads TGTGCCAGCAGGGGAACTAGCGGGAGGCAGGAGCAGTTCTTC. Protein sequence: CASRGTSGRQEQFF.